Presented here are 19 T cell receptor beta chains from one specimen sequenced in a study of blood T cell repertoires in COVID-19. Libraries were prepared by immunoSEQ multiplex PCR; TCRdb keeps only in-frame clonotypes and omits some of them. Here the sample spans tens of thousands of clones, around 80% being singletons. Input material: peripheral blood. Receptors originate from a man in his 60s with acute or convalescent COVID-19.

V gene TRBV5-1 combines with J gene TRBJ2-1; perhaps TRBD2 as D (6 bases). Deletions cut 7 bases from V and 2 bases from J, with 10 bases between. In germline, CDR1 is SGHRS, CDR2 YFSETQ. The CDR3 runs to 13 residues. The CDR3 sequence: CASYGEAYNEQFF. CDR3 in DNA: TGCGCCAGCTACGGGGAGGCCTACAATGAGCAGTTCTTC.

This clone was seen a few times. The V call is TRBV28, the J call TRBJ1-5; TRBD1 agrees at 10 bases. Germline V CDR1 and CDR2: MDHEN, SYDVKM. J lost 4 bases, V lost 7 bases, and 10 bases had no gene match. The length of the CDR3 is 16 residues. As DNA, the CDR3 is TGTGCCAGCACCTCTCGGGGACAGGGGCTAAATCAGCCCCAGCATTTT. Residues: CASTSRGQGLNQPQHF.

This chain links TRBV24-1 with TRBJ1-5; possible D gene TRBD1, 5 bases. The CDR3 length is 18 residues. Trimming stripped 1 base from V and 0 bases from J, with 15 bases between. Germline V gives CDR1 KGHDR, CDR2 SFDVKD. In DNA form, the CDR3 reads TGTGCCACCAGTGATTTCGAAACAGGAATAGATAGCAATCAGCCCCAGCATTTT. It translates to CATSDFETGIDSNQPQHF.

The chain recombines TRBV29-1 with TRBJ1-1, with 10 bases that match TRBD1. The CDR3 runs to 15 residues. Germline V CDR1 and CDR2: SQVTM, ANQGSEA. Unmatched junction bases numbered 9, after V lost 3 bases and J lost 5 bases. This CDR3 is CSVDVLGQGDTEAFF. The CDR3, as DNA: TGCAGCGTTGATGTACTCGGACAGGGGGATACTGAAGCTTTCTTT.

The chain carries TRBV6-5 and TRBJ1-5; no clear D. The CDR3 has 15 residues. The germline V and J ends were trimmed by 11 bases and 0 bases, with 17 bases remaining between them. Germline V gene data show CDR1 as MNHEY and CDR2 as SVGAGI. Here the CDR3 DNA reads TGTGCCGTAATAGCGTGGGATTATAGCAATCAGCCCCAGCATTTT. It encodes CAVIAWDYSNQPQHF.

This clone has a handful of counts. The CDR3 region is CASRKNMVRNQPQHF. CDR3 in DNA: TGTGCCAGCAGGAAGAACATGGTCCGAAATCAGCCCCAGCATTTT. V gene TRBV28 combines with J gene TRBJ1-5; D remains ambiguous. CDR1 is MDHEN and CDR2 is SYDVKM in the germline V gene. The CDR3 loop spans 15 amino acids. V was cut by 6 bases and J by 4 bases, with 16 bases left in between.

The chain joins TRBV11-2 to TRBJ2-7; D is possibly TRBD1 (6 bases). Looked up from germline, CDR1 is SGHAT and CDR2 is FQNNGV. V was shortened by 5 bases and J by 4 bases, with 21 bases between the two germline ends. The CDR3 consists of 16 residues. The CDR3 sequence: CASSPGARGGSYEQYF. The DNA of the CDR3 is TGTGCCAGCAGCCCAGGTGCCAGAGGGGGTAGTTACGAGCAGTACTTC.

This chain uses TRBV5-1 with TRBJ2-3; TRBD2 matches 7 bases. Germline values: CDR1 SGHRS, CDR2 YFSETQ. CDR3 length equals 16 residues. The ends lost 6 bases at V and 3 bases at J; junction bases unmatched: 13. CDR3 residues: CASMGLTGGSTDTQYF. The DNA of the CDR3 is TGCGCCAGCATGGGCTTAACGGGGGGTTCGACAGATACGCAGTATTTT.

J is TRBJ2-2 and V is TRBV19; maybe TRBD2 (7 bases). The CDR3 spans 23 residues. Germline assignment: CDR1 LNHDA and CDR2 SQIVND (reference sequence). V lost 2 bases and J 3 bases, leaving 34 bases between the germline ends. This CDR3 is CASSIRRGGLGGGRSGDTGELFF. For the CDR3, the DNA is TGTGCCAGTAGTATACGTCGCGGCGGGTTGGGGGGCGGACGGAGCGGGGACACCGGGGAGCTGTTTTTT.

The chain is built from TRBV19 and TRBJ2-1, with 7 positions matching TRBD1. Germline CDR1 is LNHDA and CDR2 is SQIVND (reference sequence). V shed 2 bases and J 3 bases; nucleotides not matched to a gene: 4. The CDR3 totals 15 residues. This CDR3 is CASSISTGNYNEQFF. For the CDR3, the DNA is TGTGCCAGTAGTATATCGACAGGGAACTACAATGAGCAGTTCTTC.

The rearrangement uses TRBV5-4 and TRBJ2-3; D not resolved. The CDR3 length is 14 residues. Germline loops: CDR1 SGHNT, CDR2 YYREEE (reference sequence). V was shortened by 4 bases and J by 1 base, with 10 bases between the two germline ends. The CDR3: CASSLRVGTDTQYF. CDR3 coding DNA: TGTGCCAGCAGCCTCCGGGTAGGCACAGATACGCAGTATTTT.

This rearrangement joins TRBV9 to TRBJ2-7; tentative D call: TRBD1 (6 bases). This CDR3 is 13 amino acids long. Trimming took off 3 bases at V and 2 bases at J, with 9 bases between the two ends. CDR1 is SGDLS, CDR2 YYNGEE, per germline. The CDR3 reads CASSGQAAYEQYF. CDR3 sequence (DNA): TGTGCCAGCAGCGGACAGGCGGCCTACGAGCAGTACTTC.

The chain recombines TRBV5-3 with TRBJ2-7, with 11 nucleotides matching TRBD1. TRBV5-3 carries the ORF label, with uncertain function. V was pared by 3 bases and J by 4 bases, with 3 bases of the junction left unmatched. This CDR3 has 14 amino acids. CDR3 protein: CARSWWDRGYEQYV. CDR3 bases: TGTGCCAGAAGCTGGTGGGACAGGGGGTACGAGCAGTACGTC.

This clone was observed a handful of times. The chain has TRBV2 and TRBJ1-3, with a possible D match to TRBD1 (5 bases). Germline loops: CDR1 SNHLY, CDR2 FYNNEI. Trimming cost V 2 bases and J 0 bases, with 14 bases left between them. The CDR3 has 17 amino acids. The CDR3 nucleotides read TGTGCCAGCAGTGAATGGGGCAGGGCTGTCTCTGGAAACACCATATATTTT. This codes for CASSEWGRAVSGNTIYF. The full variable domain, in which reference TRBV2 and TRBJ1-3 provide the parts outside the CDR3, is EPEVTQTPSHQVTQMGQEVILRCVPISNHLYFYWYRQILGQKVEFLVSFYNNEISEKSEIFDDQFSVERPDGSNFTLKIRSTKLEDSAMYFCASSEWGRAVSGNTIYFGEGSWLTVV.

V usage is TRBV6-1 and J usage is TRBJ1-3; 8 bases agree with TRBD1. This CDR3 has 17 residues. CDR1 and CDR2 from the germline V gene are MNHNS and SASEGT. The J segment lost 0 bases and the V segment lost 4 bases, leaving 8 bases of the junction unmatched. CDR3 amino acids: CASSGGTGTYSGNTIYF. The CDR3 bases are TGTGCCAGCAGTGGCGGGACAGGTACCTACTCTGGAAACACCATATATTTT.

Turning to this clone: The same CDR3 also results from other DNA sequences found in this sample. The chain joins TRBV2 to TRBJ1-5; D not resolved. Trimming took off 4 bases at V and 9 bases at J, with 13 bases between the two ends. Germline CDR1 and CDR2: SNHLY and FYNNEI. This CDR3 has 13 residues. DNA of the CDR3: TGTGCCAGCAGTGCGGCGGCGGCCGGGCCCCAGCATTTT. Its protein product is CASSAAAAGPQHF.

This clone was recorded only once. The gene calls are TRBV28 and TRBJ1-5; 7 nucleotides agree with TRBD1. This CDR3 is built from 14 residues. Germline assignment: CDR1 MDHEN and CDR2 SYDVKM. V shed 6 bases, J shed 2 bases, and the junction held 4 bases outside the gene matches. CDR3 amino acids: CASRNRGGNQPQHF. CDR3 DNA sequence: TGTGCCAGCAGGAACAGGGGAGGCAATCAGCCCCAGCATTTT. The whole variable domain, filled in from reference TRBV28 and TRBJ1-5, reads DVKVTQSSRYLVKRTGEKVFLECVQDMDHENMFWYRQDPGLGLRLIYFSYDVKMKEKGDIPEGYSVSREKKERFSLILESASTNQTSMYLCASRNRGGNQPQHFGDGTRLSIL.

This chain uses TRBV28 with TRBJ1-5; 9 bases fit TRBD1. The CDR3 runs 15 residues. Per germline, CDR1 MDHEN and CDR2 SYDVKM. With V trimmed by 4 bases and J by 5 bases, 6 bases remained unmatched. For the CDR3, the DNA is TGTGCCAGCAGTTCTGGGGACAGGGTATATCAGCCCCAGCATTTT. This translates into CASSSGDRVYQPQHF.

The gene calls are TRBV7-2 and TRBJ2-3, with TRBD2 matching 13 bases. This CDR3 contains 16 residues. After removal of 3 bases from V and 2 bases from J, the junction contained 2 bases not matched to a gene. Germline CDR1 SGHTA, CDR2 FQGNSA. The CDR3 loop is CASSFGLAGATDTQYF. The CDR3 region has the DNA TGTGCCAGCAGCTTTGGACTAGCGGGGGCCACAGATACGCAGTATTTT.